These 7 T cell receptor beta chains were sequenced from one sample in a study of response to subunit inactivated influenza vaccine. TCRdb re-derived calls from the RT-PCR reads in MiXCR, one entry per CDR3 protein. The sample records approximately 500,000 distinct CDR3 sequences, roughly 13% being singletons. This sample comprised PBMCs from blood, obtained about 40 days after vaccination. These TCRs come from a man aged 45-65 years who received an inactivated influenza vaccine.

This clonotype was counted a few times. The chain employs TRBV7-2 and TRBJ2-3; D unclear. This CDR3 is built from 17 residues. Between the trimmed V and J ends, which lost 2 bases and 0 bases, there was a span of 15 bases. Germline V gives CDR1 SGHTA, CDR2 FQGNSA. The CDR3 nucleotides read TGTGCCAGCAGCTTACAATCCCGACGGAGTAGCACAGATACGCAGTATTTT. As protein: CASSLQSRRSSTDTQYF. Supplemented by reference TRBV7-2 and TRBJ2-3, the full variable domain reads GAGVSQSPSNKVTEKGKDVELRCDPISGHTALYWYRQSLGQGLEFLIYFQGNSAPDKSGLPSDRFSAERTGGSVSTLTIQRTQQEDSAVYLCASSLQSRRSSTDTQYFGPGTRLTVL.

Concerning this clonotype: Possible read error: a much larger clone is one base away. The CDR3 does not end in the conserved phenylalanine or tryptophan, so this is likely a read error. This sequence joins TRBV12-3 or TRBV12-4 and TRBJ1-5; 7 bases line up with TRBD1. Trimming removed 6 bases from V and 4 bases from J; junction bases left unmatched: 6. The CDR3 length is 14 residues. This CDR3 reads CASSRQQGNQPQHC. CDR3 in DNA: TGTGCCAGCAGCCGTCAACAGGGGAATCAGCCCCAGCATTGT.

The rearrangement uses TRBV20-1 and TRBJ2-1; D gene uncertain. The CDR3 has 13 residues. The germline CDR1 and CDR2 sequences are DFQATT and SNEGSKA (reference sequence). V lost 0 bases and J lost 6, with 9 bases in between. CDR3 amino acids: CSARDYLGNEQFF. CDR3 DNA sequence: TGCAGTGCTAGAGACTACTTAGGCAATGAGCAGTTCTTC.

This clonotype was observed a handful of times. The chain joins TRBV15 to TRBJ2-7; 11 bases line up with TRBD1. V lost 5 bases to trimming and J lost 6 bases; unmatched junction nucleotides: 9. CDR1 and CDR2 (germline): LNHNV, YYDKDF (reference sequence). This CDR3 is 15 amino acids long. The CDR3 region is CATSEGGQGEPEQYF. Here the CDR3 DNA reads TGTGCCACCAGCGAGGGGGGACAGGGGGAGCCCGAGCAGTACTTC. Together with reference TRBV15 and TRBJ2-7, the CDR3 gives the full variable domain: DAMVIQNPRYQVTQFGKPVTLSCSQTLNHNVMYWYQQKSSQAPKLLFHYYDKDFNNEADTPDNFQSRRPNTSFCFLDIRSPGLGDTAMYLCATSEGGQGEPEQYFGPGTRLTVT.

This chain joins TRBV6-2 or TRBV6-3 and TRBJ2-7; TRBD2 agrees at 10 bases. CDR3 size: 15 residues. Germline V gene lookup returns CDR1 MNHEY and CDR2 SVGEGT. The J segment lost 3 bases and the V segment lost 8 bases, leaving 10 bases of the junction unmatched. The chain's CDR3 is CASVGLAGASYEQYF. CDR3 in DNA: TGTGCCAGCGTAGGGCTAGCGGGGGCCAGCTACGAGCAGTACTTC.

This clonotype was seen a handful of times. The chain employs TRBV5-1 and TRBJ1-2, with unresolved D. The CDR3 spans 12 residues. Germline lookup yields CDR1 SGHRS and CDR2 YFSETQ. Trimming took 3 bases from V and 2 from J, leaving 5 bases between them. The CDR3 DNA sequence: TGCGCCAGCAGCTCCGACAACTATGGCTACACCTTC. Amino acid sequence: CASSSDNYGYTF.

There are a few counts of this clonotype. The gene calls are TRBV6-1 and TRBJ1-1; D is perhaps TRBD1 (6 bases). The V gene's germline CDR1 is MNHNS and CDR2 SASEGT. This CDR3 region has 16 residues. Trimming removed 5 bases from V and 0 bases from J, with 16 bases in between. As DNA, the CDR3 is TGTGCCAGCAGTCCTGACAGGTTCTTCATGAACACTGAAGCTTTCTTT. Protein: CASSPDRFFMNTEAFF.